Given below is one TCR beta chain in context. This clonotype occurred many times. Its binding antigen is unknown. Base quality data are lacking; no much larger clone is found one base away. The CDR3 contains 15 residues, cysteine and phenylalanine counted. Here the CDR3 DNA is all that survives: 45 bases in frame from base 1. V is cut back by 6 bases and J by 4 bases, with 8 bases in the junction unmatched. The data belong to a study of breast tumors, draining lymph nodes, adjacent tissues (dated by TCRdb to between 2015 and 2016). About the study as a whole: Breast cancer patients provided tumor, adjacent nontumor tissue and axillary lymph nodes, and the study compared the TCR beta repertoires across these three sources. The study was designed to assess the relationships and possible T-cell exchange between tumor, surrounding tissue and draining lymph node repertoires in human breast cancer. Overall study outcomes, separate from this receptor: The similarity between tumor and nontumor tissue repertoires was significantly greater in luminal-like breast cancer than in basal-like breast cancer. T-cell repertoire diversity in tumors was found to be lower than in lymph nodes but higher than in nontumor tissue, and preferential V and J gene usage was observed. The conclusion that tumor T cells originate in lymph nodes was framed as consistent with a hypothesis rather than directly demonstrated. A scenario in which most tumor T cells derive from the lymph node and then expand within tumor tissue was judged to be consistent with the data.

For sequencing, an Illumina HiSeq 2000 was employed. TCR beta chain libraries were generated through multiplex PCR amplification. The amplified TCR beta chain products were analyzed by high-throughput sequencing. TCRdb reran the public reads through fastp at Q25 and MiXCR, keeping productive beta chains. CDR3 protein duplicates are merged, each entry listing the most common genes and DNA. The sample data list about 230,000 distinct CDR3 sequences, and less than 40% of these were observed just once. Around 1.4% of the sample goes to the ten largest clones. Lymph node samples came from the axillary draining lymph nodes of breast cancer patients.

This TCR came from a female donor with breast cancer. Some clones in this sample may be carry-over from other donors' samples. This chain joins TRBV12-3 or TRBV12-4 to TRBJ2-1, with TRBD2 identical over 8 junction bases. Sequenced: axillary lymph node tissue. In nucleotide form, the sequence is TGTGCCAGCAGCCCCGCCGCTAGCGGGTACAATGAGCAGTTCTTC. Translated, this is CASSPAASGYNEQFF.